The 9 T cell receptor beta chains below were found in one sample sequenced in a study of CD8 T cells in ankylosing spondylitis. Using its own MiXCR run on the 5' RACE reads, TCRdb lists one record per CDR3 protein. The sample includes about 330,000 distinct CDR3 sequences, roughly 8% of them seen just once. These receptors' antigens are unknown. Overall study findings and caveats: Ankylosing spondylitis blood appeared to carry a characteristic TCR beta motif of roughly eight highly homologous variants.

Sequencing was done on a sample of blood, either unsorted or a sorted T cell fraction (not recorded which). All receptors derive from a male donor with ankylosing spondylitis.

This clonotype was counted ten times or more. J is TRBJ2-1 and V is TRBV20-1; weak D call: TRBD1 (6 bases). This CDR3 is built from 17 residues. The germline V gene encodes CDR1 DFQATT and CDR2 SNEGSKA (reference sequence). The ends were cut back, 0 bases at V and 3 bases at J, with 18 bases in the middle. As DNA, the CDR3 is TGCAGTGCTAGAGATCAAAGGTCGGCAGGGGACTACAATGAGCAGTTCTTC. Translated, it gives CSARDQRSAGDYNEQFF.

This chain joins TRBV4-2 and TRBJ2-7; D is perhaps TRBD2 (6 bases). V was shortened by 4 bases and J by 2 bases, with 15 bases between the two germline ends. This CDR3 contains 15 residues. Per the germline V gene, CDR1 is LGHNA and CDR2 is YNFKEQ. The CDR3 region is CASSPSGGVTYEQYF. The CDR3 DNA is TGTGCCAGCAGCCCGTCCGGGGGAGTTACCTACGAGCAGTACTTC.

This clonotype occurred a few times. The J gene is TRBJ1-5, the V gene TRBV7-2; D is ambiguous. Looked up from germline, CDR1 is SGHTA and CDR2 is FQGNSA. V was cut by 1 base and J by 3 bases, with 4 bases left in between. This CDR3 is built from 13 residues. CDR3: CASSLVHNQPQHF. As DNA, the CDR3 is TGTGCCAGCAGCTTAGTCCACAATCAGCCCCAGCATTTT.

The rearrangement joins TRBV20-1 to TRBJ1-5; D ambiguous. CDR1 DFQATT and CDR2 SNEGSKA come from the germline V gene (reference sequence). The CDR3 has 14 residues. The V and J ends lost 6 bases and 4 bases respectively, with 16 bases between them. CDR3 region: CSAPTWNRNQPQHF. The CDR3, as DNA: TGCAGTGCACCAACTTGGAATCGGAATCAGCCCCAGCATTTT.

The DNA of the CDR3 is TGCAGCGTTGGGGGTACGGGAAACACCATATATTTT. As protein: CSVGGTGNTIYF. The rearrangement joins TRBV29-1 to TRBJ1-3, with unresolved D. The V gene's germline CDR1 is SQVTM and CDR2 ANQGSEA. This CDR3 spans 12 amino acids. The V end lost 4 bases, the J end lost 4 bases, and 8 bases lay between the germline ends.

In its sample, this clonotype was seen a few times. This chain uses TRBV7-3 with TRBJ1-1; tentative D call: TRBD1 (6 bases). This CDR3 has 13 residues. With 5 bases removed from V and 5 bases from J, the gap between germline ends came to 12 bases. The germline V gene encodes CDR1 SGHTA and CDR2 FQGTGA. In DNA, the CDR3 is TGTGCCAGCAGCCCAGGACAGTGGACTGAAGCTTTCTTT. The encoded protein is CASSPGQWTEAFF.

This clonotype has just a few counts. The gene calls are TRBV6-5 and TRBJ1-4, with 7 bases identical to TRBD1. Germline CDR1 and CDR2: MNHEY and SVGAGI. CDR3 length equals 16 residues. Trimming cost V 1 base and J 7 bases; bases outside gene matches: 9. The CDR3 DNA sequence: TGTGCCAGCAGTTACTATCGGGACAGCATAGGTGAAAAACTGTTTTTT. Translated: CASSYYRDSIGEKLFF.

The gene calls are TRBV25-1 and TRBJ1-4; D uncertain. The CDR3 sequence is 17 residues long. CDR1 MGHDK and CDR2 SYGVNS come from the germline V gene. The V end was cut by 2 bases, the J end by 6 bases, with 19 bases between. The CDR3 here is CASSELPGRVDDEKLFF. The CDR3 DNA sequence: TGTGCCAGCAGTGAACTCCCTGGACGGGTGGATGATGAAAAACTGTTTTTT.

There are a few counts of this clonotype. This chain connects TRBV12-3 or TRBV12-4 to TRBJ2-2; D gene unclear. Trimming cost V 6 bases and J 5 bases, with 7 bases left between them. The CDR3 is 12 residues long. The CDR3 reads CASRSRTGELFF. DNA for the CDR3: TGTGCCAGCAGGAGTCGGACCGGGGAGCTGTTTTTT.